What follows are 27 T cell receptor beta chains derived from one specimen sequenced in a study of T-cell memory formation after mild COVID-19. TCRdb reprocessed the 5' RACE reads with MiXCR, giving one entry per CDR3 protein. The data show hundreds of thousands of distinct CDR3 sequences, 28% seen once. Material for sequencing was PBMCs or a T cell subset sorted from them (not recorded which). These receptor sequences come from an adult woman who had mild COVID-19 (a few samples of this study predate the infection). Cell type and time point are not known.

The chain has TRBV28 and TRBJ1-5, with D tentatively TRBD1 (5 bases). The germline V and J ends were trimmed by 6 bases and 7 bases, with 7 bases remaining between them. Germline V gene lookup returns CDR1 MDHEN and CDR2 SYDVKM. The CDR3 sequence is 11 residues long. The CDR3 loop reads CASSQGQPQHF. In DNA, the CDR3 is TGTGCCAGCAGCCAGGGCCAGCCCCAGCATTTT.

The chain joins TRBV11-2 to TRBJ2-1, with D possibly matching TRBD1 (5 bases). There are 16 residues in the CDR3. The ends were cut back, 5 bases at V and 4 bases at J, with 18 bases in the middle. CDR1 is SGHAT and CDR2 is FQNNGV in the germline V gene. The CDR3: CASSPVTGATYNEQFF. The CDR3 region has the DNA TGTGCCAGCAGCCCCGTCACAGGCGCTACGTACAATGAGCAGTTCTTC.

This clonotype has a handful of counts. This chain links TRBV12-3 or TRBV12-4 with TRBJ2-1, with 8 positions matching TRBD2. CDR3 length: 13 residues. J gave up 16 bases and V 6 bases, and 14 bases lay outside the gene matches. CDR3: CASRSNSGAATFF. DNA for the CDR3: TGTGCCAGCAGATCAAATAGCGGGGCTGCGACATTCTTC.

CDR3 in DNA: TGCAGTGCTAGAGATCATGGGAACCTTCTGGAAGAGACCCAGTACTTC. Residues: CSARDHGNLLEETQYF. The chain links TRBV20-1 to TRBJ2-5; D is undetermined. The CDR3 spans 16 residues. Germline V lookup: CDR1 DFQATT, CDR2 SNEGSKA (reference sequence). The V and J ends lost 0 bases and 3 bases respectively, with 17 bases between them.

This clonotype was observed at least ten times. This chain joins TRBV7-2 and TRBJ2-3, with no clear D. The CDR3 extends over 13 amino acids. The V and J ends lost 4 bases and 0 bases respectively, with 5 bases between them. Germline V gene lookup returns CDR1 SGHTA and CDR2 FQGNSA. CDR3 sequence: CASSSSSTDTQYF. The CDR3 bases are TGTGCCAGCAGCTCCTCTAGCACAGATACGCAGTATTTT.

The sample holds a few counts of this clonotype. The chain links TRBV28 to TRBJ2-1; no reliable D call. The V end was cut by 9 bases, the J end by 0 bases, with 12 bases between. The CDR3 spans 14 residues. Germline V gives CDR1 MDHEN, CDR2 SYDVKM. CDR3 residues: CASIPSSSYNEQFF. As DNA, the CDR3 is TGTGCCAGTATCCCCAGCAGCTCCTACAATGAGCAGTTCTTC.

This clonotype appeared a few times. Here the CDR3 reads CASSLVEGRHEQYF. CDR3 DNA sequence: TGCGCCAGCAGCTTGGTGGAGGGCCGCCACGAGCAGTACTTC. V is TRBV5-1 and J is TRBJ2-7, with a tentative D call TRBD2 (6 bases). The CDR3 totals 14 residues. Trimming shortened V by 0 bases and J by 5 bases, and 12 bases separated the two germline ends. Germline V gene sequence: CDR1 SGHRS, CDR2 YFSETQ.

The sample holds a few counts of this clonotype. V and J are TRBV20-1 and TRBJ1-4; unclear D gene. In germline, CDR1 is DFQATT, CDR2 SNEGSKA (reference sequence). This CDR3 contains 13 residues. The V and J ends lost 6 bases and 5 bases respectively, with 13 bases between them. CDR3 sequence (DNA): TGCAGTGCCCCCGGGCCGAGGAATGAAAAACTGTTTTTT. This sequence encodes CSAPGPRNEKLFF.

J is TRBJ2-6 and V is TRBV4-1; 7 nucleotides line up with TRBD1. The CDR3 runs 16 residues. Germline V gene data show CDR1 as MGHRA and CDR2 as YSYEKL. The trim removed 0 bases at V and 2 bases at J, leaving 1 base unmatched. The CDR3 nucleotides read TGCGCCAGCAGCCAAGAAAGGGGGCCTGGGGCCAACGTCCTGACTTTC. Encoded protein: CASSQERGPGANVLTF.

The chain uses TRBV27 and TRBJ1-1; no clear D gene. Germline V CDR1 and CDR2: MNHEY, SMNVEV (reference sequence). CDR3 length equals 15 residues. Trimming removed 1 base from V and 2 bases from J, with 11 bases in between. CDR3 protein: CASSLYGTPNTEAFF. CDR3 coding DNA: TGTGCCAGCAGTTTATATGGTACACCCAACACTGAAGCTTTCTTT.

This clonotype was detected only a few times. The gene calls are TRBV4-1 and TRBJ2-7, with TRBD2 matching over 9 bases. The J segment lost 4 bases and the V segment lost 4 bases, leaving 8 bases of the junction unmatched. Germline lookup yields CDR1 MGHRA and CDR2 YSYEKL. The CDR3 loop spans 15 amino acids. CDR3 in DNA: TGCGCCAGCAGCCCGACAGGACTAGCGTCTTACGAGCAGTACTTC. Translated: CASSPTGLASYEQYF.

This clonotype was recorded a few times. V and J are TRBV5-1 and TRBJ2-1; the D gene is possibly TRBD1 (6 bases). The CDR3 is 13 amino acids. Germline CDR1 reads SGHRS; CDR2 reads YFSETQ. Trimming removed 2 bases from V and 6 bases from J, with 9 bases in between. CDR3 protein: CASSLQGPNEQFF. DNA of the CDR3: TGCGCCAGCAGCTTACAGGGACCCAATGAGCAGTTCTTC.

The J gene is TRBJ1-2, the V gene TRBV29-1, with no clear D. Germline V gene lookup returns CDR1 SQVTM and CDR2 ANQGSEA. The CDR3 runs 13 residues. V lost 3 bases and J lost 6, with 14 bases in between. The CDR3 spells CSVDGDTVNGYTF. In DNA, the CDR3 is TGCAGCGTTGACGGAGACACGGTAAATGGCTACACCTTC.

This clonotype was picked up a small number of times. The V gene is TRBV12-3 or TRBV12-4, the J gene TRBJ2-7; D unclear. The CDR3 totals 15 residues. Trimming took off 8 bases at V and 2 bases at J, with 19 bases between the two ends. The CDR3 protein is CASVLSSSPTYEQYF. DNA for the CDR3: TGTGCCAGCGTATTGTCGAGCAGCCCGACCTACGAGCAGTACTTC.

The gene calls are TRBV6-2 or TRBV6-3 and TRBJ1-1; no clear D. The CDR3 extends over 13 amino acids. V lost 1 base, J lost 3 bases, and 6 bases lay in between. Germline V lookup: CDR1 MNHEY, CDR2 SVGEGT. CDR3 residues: CASSYYGYTEAFF. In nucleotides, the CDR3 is TGTGCCAGCAGTTACTACGGTTACACTGAAGCTTTCTTT.

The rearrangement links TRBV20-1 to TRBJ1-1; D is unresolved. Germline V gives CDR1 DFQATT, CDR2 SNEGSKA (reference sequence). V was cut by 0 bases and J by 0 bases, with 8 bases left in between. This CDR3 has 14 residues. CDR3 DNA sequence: TGCAGTGCTAGAGAGCAACAGCTGAACACTGAAGCTTTCTTT. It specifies CSAREQQLNTEAFF.

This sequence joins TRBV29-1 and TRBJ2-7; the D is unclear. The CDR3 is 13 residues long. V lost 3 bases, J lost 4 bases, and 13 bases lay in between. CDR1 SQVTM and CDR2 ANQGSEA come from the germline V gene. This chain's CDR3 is CSVEFPNGYEQYF. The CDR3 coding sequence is TGCAGCGTTGAGTTCCCGAATGGGTACGAGCAGTACTTC.

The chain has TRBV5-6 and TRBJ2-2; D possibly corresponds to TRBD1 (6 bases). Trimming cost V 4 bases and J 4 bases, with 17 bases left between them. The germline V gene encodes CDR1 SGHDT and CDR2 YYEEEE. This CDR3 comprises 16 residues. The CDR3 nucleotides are TGTGCCAGCAGCAACGCGGACAGCTATACCACCGGGGAGCTGTTTTTT. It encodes CASSNADSYTTGELFF.

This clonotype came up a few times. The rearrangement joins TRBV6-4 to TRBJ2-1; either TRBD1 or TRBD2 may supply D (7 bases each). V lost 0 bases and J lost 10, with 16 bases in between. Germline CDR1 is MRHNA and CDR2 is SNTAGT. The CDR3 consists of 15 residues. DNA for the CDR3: TGTGCCAGCAGTGACTCGTCAGGGGGGGGCCTGGAGCAGTTCTTC. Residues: CASSDSSGGGLEQFF.

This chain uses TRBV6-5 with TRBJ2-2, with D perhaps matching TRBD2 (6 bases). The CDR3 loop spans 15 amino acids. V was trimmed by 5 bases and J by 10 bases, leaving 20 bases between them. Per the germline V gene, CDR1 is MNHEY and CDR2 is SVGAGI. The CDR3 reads CASSDVDGGGKELFF. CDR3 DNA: TGTGCCAGCAGTGACGTGGACGGCGGCGGGAAGGAGCTGTTTTTT.

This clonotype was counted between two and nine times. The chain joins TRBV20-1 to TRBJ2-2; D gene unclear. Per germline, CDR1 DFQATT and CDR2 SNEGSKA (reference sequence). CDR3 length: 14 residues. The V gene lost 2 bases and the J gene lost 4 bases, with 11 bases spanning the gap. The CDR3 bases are TGCAGTGCTAGAAAGCCTACCTTCACCGGGGAGCTGTTTTTT. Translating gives CSARKPTFTGELFF.

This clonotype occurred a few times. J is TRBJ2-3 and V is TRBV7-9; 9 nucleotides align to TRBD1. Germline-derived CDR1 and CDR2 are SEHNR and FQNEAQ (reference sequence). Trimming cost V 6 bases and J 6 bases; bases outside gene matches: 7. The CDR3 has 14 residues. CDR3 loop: CASSPGQGWDTQYF. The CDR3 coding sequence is TGTGCCAGCAGTCCGGGACAGGGTTGGGATACGCAGTATTTT.

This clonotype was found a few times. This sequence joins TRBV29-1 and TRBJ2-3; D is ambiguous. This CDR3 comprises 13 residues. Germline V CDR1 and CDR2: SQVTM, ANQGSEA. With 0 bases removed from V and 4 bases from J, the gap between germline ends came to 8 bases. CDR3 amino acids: CSVEETPPDTQYF. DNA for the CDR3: TGCAGCGTTGAAGAGACCCCACCAGATACGCAGTATTTT.

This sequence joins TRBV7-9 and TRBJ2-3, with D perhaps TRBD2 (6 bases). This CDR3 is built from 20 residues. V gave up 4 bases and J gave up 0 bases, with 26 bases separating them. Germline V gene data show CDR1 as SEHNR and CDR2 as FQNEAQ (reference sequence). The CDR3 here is CASSSPLPGLPVFSTDTQYF. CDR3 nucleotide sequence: TGTGCCAGCAGCTCCCCCTTACCGGGACTCCCGGTGTTTAGCACAGATACGCAGTATTTT. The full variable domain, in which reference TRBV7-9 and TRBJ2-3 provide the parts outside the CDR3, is DTGVSQNPRHKITKRGQNVTFRCDPISEHNRLYWYRQTLGQGPEFLTYFQNEAQLEKSRLLSDRFSAERPKGSFSTLEIQRTEQGDSAMYLCASSSPLPGLPVFSTDTQYFGPGTRLTVL.

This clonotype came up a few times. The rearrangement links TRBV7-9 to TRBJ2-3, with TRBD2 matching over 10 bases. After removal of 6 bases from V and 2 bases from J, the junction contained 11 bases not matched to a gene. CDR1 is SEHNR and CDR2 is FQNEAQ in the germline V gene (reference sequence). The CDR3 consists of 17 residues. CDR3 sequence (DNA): TGTGCCAGCAGGAACTATCCAAGCGGGAGGGACACAGATACGCAGTATTTT. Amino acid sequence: CASRNYPSGRDTDTQYF.

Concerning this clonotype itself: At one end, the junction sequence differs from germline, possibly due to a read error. The CDR3 nucleotides are TGTGCCGTCCTCCCCCGGGGGGCGAAGACCGGGGAGCTGTTTTTT. As protein: CAVLPRGAKTGELFF. The J gene is TRBJ2-2, the V gene TRBV12-3 or TRBV12-4; the D gene is possibly TRBD2 (7 bases). The CDR3 spans 15 residues.

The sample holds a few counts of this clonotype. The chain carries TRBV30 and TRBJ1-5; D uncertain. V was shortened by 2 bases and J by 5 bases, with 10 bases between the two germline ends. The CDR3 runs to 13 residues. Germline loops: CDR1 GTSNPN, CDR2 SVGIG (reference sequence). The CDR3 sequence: CAWSSGLDQPQHF. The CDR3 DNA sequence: TGTGCCTGGAGTTCGGGCTTAGATCAGCCCCAGCATTTT.